This TCR beta chain was observed in a study of shared clonotypes between healthy human individuals. TCRdb keeps only in-frame clones here, not all; method: immunoSEQ multiplex PCR. The profile shows around 500,000 clones, around 80% of them singletons. Germline loops: CDR1 SGHRS, CDR2 YFSETQ. This CDR3 is built from 16 residues. The V segment lost 4 bases and the J segment 7 bases; nucleotides outside the gene matches: 8. Findings and caveats of the study: Tissues were not sampled, only blood, and their repertoires likely differ.

The table lists this clone with many counts. Its antigen is as yet unknown. This clonotype was sampled from a middle-aged woman in good health. Some clones in this sample may be carry-over from other donors' samples. Sequenced input: PBMCs. The J gene is TRBJ1-4, the V gene TRBV5-1, with 12 bases that match TRBD1. CDR3 amino acids: CASSIGDRGRIEKLFF. In DNA, the CDR3 is TGCGCCAGCAGCATCGGGGACAGGGGGCGAATTGAAAAACTGTTTTTT.